Each of the 12 T cell receptor beta chains below was sequenced from the same sample in a study of blood T cell repertoires in COVID-19. Generated by immunoSEQ multiplex PCR, the TCRdb table keeps only in-frame clones and is missing some. In the table there are about 400,000 clones, 70% to 90% of which are singletons. Sequencing was carried out using PBMCs or T cells enriched from blood (not recorded which). These receptors originate from a woman aged 40 to 50 with acute COVID-19.

This chain links TRBV30 with TRBJ2-2, with a tentative D call TRBD2 (5 bases). The CDR3 extends over 17 amino acids. Trimming pared 2 bases from V and 2 bases from J, leaving 18 bases between. Germline lookup yields CDR1 GTSNPN and CDR2 SVGIG (reference sequence). The chain's CDR3 is CAWSPRGTGSNTGELFF. In nucleotides, the CDR3 is TGTGCCTGGAGTCCACGGGGTACCGGGTCAAACACCGGGGAGCTGTTTTTT. The complete variable domain, with remaining parts taken from reference TRBV30 and TRBJ2-2, reads SQTIHQWPATLVQPVGSPLSLECTVEGTSNPNLYWYRQAAGRGLQLLFYSVGIGQISSEVPQNLSASRPQDRQFILSSKKLLLSDSGFYLCAWSPRGTGSNTGELFFGEGSRLTVL.

The rearrangement links TRBV19 to TRBJ1-5; weak D call: TRBD1 (5 bases). This CDR3 comprises 12 residues. V was cut by 5 bases and J by 4 bases, with 6 bases left in between. Germline V lookup: CDR1 LNHDA, CDR2 SQIVND (reference sequence). The CDR3 DNA sequence: TGTGCCAGTAGTGGGGCAAATCAGCCCCAGCATTTT. Protein: CASSGANQPQHF.

V and J are TRBV3-1 (or the pseudogene TRBV3-2) and TRBJ2-1; 7 bases align to TRBD2. The CDR3 extends over 16 amino acids. Germline V gene data show CDR1 as LGHDT and CDR2 as YNNKEL (reference sequence). V dropped 4 bases and J dropped 10; count of bases not matched to a gene: 16. The DNA for the CDR3 is TGTGCCAGCAGCCGCACACGGACTAGAGGATCGGGGGAGCAGTTCTTC. Its translation: CASSRTRTRGSGEQFF.

The chain recombines TRBV9 with TRBJ2-2; 10 nucleotides agree with TRBD2. This CDR3 has 16 amino acids. V dropped 0 bases and J dropped 5; count of bases not matched to a gene: 4. Germline V gives CDR1 SGDLS, CDR2 YYNGEE. CDR3 nucleotide sequence: TGTGCCAGCAGCGTAGTAGGTAGCGGGGGGACCGGGGAGCTGTTTTTT. Translated: CASSVVGSGGTGELFF.

This clone has a handful of counts. The chain couples TRBV11-3 to TRBJ1-1; a weak D match, TRBD1 (5 bases). V was pared by 3 bases and J by 5 bases, with 10 bases between. CDR1 and CDR2 (germline): SGHNT, YENEEA. CDR3 length: 13 residues. For the CDR3, the DNA is TGTGCCAGCAGCTTTCAGGGTGAGACTGAAGCTTTCTTT. It encodes CASSFQGETEAFF.

The rearrangement joins TRBV11-2 to TRBJ1-1, with TRBD1 matching 7 bases. Germline V gives CDR1 SGHAT, CDR2 FQNNGV. CDR3 length equals 13 residues. V was pared by 5 bases and J by 3 bases, with 3 bases of the junction left unmatched. The CDR3 sequence: CASSIDRDTEAFF. DNA for the CDR3: TGTGCCAGCAGCATCGACAGGGACACTGAAGCTTTCTTT.

The chain carries TRBV5-1 and TRBJ2-6, with D uncertain. The CDR3 has 17 residues. V was shortened by 0 bases and J by 2 bases, with 12 bases between the two germline ends. In germline, CDR1 is SGHRS, CDR2 YFSETQ. Written as DNA, the CDR3 is TGCGCCAGCAGCTTGGGCGTTGAAATACCTGGGGCCAACGTCCTGACTTTC. Residues: CASSLGVEIPGANVLTF.

This clone was observed a single time. The CDR3 protein is CASSLGQGIETQYF. In DNA form, the CDR3 reads TGTGCCAGCAGTTTAGGGCAGGGTATAGAGACCCAGTACTTC. The chain combines TRBV27 with TRBJ2-5, with D possibly matching TRBD1 (5 bases). The germline V gene encodes CDR1 MNHEY and CDR2 SMNVEV (reference sequence). Trimming pared 2 bases from V and 4 bases from J, leaving 11 bases between. This CDR3 is built from 14 residues.

V gene TRBV19 combines with J gene TRBJ1-2; the D gene is possibly TRBD1 (6 bases). The V and J ends lost 0 bases and 7 bases respectively, with 15 bases between them. Germline assignment: CDR1 LNHDA and CDR2 SQIVND (reference sequence). This CDR3 is built from 15 residues. The CDR3 is CASSIDPNRVAGYTF. DNA for the CDR3: TGTGCCAGTAGTATAGACCCGAACAGGGTTGCTGGCTACACCTTC.

The CDR3 here is CASSPGTRSYGYTF. The DNA for the CDR3 is TGTGCCAGCAGCCCCGGGACACGAAGCTATGGCTACACCTTC. This chain uses TRBV6-5 with TRBJ1-2, with D possibly being TRBD1 (6 bases). Deletions cut 6 bases from V and 4 bases from J, with 15 bases between. Germline-derived CDR1 and CDR2 are MNHEY and SVGAGI. This CDR3 is 14 amino acids long.

This clone was seen a single time. The chain has TRBV29-1 and TRBJ1-1; the match to TRBD1 covers 8 bases. V lost 7 bases and J lost 11; bases outside the gene matches: 15. The CDR3 length is 13 residues. CDR1 and CDR2 (germline): SQVTM, ANQGSEA. The DNA for the CDR3 is TGCAGCGGGGGGGCCGGGACAGGACTTTCGGCTTTCTTT. It codes for CSGGAGTGLSAFF.

J is TRBJ2-7 and V is TRBV6-5, with a weak D call TRBD2 (6 bases). This CDR3 spans 14 amino acids. V lost 5 bases and J 0 bases, leaving 11 bases between the germline ends. Germline CDR1 reads MNHEY; CDR2 reads SVGAGI. CDR3 in amino acids: CASSRGTFSYEQYF. CDR3 in DNA: TGTGCCAGCAGTAGAGGGACTTTCTCCTACGAGCAGTACTTC.